Presented here are 10 T cell receptor beta chains from one specimen sequenced in a study of blood T cells in healthy people across ages. Combining a sample-barcoded 5' primer with a J-beta primer mix, a second PCR ran for about 7 to 12 cycles. A single record per CDR3 protein comes from TCRdb applying MiXCR to the 5' RACE reads. The sample consists of some 790,000 distinct CDR3 sequences, 29% of them appearing once. Sequencing was carried out using blood. The receptor set was obtained from a woman over 75 in good health.

This clonotype was picked up a small number of times. This chain links TRBV10-3 with TRBJ2-1; perhaps TRBD1 as D (5 bases). Germline V CDR1 and CDR2: ENHRY, SYGVKD. V shed 10 bases and J shed 13 bases, with 20 bases lying between them. This CDR3 has 12 residues. In DNA form, the CDR3 reads TGTGCCACCAAAGACAGTCCGGAGACCCAGTTCTTC. It codes for CATKDSPETQFF.

This clonotype was found many times. The chain employs TRBV5-1 and TRBJ2-7; TRBD1 agrees at 12 bases. V trimming: 3 bases; J trimming: 4 bases; junction bases outside the gene matches: 5. CDR1 SGHRS and CDR2 YFSETQ come from the germline V gene. CDR3 length equals 15 residues. This CDR3 is CASSWGQGAGYEQYF. In DNA, the CDR3 is TGCGCCAGCAGCTGGGGACAGGGGGCCGGTTACGAGCAGTACTTC.

The chain employs TRBV6-9 and TRBJ1-5; the match to TRBD1 covers 8 bases. The junction had 8 bases not matched to a gene; V was cut back by 0 bases and J by 7 bases. The CDR3 is made up of 16 amino acids. Germline V gene sequence: CDR1 MNHGY, CDR2 SVAAGI. As DNA, the CDR3 is TGTGCCAGCAGTTATTCAAAAGGGGGACAGGTCCAGCCCCAGCATTTT. This gives the protein CASSYSKGGQVQPQHF.

The chain recombines TRBV20-1 with TRBJ2-5; D is perhaps TRBD2 (6 bases). In germline, CDR1 is DFQATT, CDR2 SNEGSKA (reference sequence). This CDR3 has 14 amino acids. V lost 6 bases to trimming and J lost 4 bases, with 18 bases between them. DNA for the CDR3: TGCAGTGCACAGATGGATGGAGGGGTAGAGACCCAGTACTTC. This codes for CSAQMDGGVETQYF.

This clonotype has a count of ten or more. This chain uses TRBV6-2 or TRBV6-3 with TRBJ2-1; TRBD1 agrees at 9 bases. CDR3 size: 15 residues. V trimming: 6 bases; J trimming: 6 bases; junction bases outside the gene matches: 9. Germline CDR1 MNHEY, CDR2 SVGEGT. The CDR3 nucleotides read TGTGCCAGCAGGTGGGAGGGACAGGGAGTCAATGAGCAGTTCTTC. This gives the protein CASRWEGQGVNEQFF.

This clonotype was counted only a few times. This may be a read error, as it is one base from a much larger clone. J is TRBJ2-5 and V is TRBV7-2; 10 bases agree with TRBD1. V gave up 4 bases and J gave up 11 bases; unmatched junction bases: 13. CDR1 and CDR2 from the germline V gene are SGHTA and FQGNSA. CDR3 size: 15 residues. The CDR3 loop reads CASSWRDRGIREQYF. As DNA, the CDR3 is TGTGCCAGCAGCTGGCGGGACAGGGGCATACGTGAGCAGTACTTC.

This clonotype was observed many times. The V call is TRBV7-2, the J call TRBJ1-2; D is ambiguous. Trimming cost V 5 bases and J 4 bases, with 11 bases left between them. This CDR3 has 13 residues. Germline V gene sequence: CDR1 SGHTA, CDR2 FQGNSA. CDR3 protein: CASSPSVTYGYTF. The CDR3 nucleotides are TGTGCCAGCAGCCCGAGTGTAACCTATGGCTACACCTTC.

For this clonotype: One end of the junction is discordant with germline, which a read error may explain. V is TRBV6-1 and J is TRBJ1-5; D not resolved. CDR3 length: 16 amino acids. Germline CDR1 and CDR2: MNHNS and SASEGT. The chain's CDR3 is CAGSERPGGSNQPQHF. Written as DNA, the CDR3 is TGTGCCGGCAGTGAACGACCGGGAGGGAGCAATCAGCCCCAGCATTTT.

This clonotype was seen at least ten times. The chain links TRBV10-2 to TRBJ1-5, with D uncertain. There are 12 residues in the CDR3. Germline CDR1 is WSHSY and CDR2 is SAAADI. V was shortened by 6 bases and J by 11 bases, with 14 bases between the two germline ends. The CDR3 spells CASREPDGAQHF. CDR3 coding DNA: TGCGCCAGCAGGGAGCCCGACGGCGCCCAGCATTTT.

The CDR3 protein is CASSEARSRDLYEQYF. The CDR3 DNA reads as TGTGCCAGCAGTGAAGCCCGAAGCAGGGATCTCTACGAGCAGTACTTC. The genes are TRBV2 and TRBJ2-7, with a possible D match to TRBD1 (5 bases). This CDR3 comprises 16 residues. Germline assignment: CDR1 SNHLY and CDR2 FYNNEI. V lost 0 bases to trimming and J lost 3 bases, with 15 bases between them.